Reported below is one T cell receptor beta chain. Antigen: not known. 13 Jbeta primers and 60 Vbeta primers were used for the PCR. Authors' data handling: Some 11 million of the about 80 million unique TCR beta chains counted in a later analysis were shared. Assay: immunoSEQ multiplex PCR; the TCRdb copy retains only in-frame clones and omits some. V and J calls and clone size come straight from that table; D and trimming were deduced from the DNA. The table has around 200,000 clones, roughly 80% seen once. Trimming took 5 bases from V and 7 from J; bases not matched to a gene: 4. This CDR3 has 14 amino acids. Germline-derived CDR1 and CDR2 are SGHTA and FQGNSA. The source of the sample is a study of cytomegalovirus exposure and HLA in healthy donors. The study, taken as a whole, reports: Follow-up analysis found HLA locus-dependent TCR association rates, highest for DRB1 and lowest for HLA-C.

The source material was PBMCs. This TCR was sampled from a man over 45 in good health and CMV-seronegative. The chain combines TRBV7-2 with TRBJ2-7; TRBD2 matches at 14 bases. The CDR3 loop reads CASSARTSGGEQYF. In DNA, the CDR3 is TGTGCCAGCAGCGCTCGGACTAGCGGGGGGGAGCAGTACTTC.